The entry that follows covers one T cell receptor beta chain sequence. The data originate from a study of blood T cell repertoires in COVID-19. Study-level information: The United States, Italy and Spain supplied acute and convalescent COVID-19 samples.

As processed by the authors: Cell counts per sample came from amplifying reference gene primers. TCRdb's table, derived via immunoSEQ multiplex PCR, lists solely in-frame clones and lacks some. V and J calls and clone size come straight from that table; D and trimming were deduced from the DNA. The sample shows 100,000 or so clones, around 66% of them seen only once. The CDR3 totals 13 residues. The V gene's germline CDR1 is SGHAT and CDR2 FQNNGV. Trimming cost V 6 bases and J 2 bases, with 10 bases left between them. Sequencing was performed on peripheral blood. The receptor's source is an older man with acute or convalescent COVID-19. J is TRBJ1-2 and V is TRBV11-2, with D possibly being TRBD1 (6 bases). CDR3 sequence reads: CASRSTGNYGYTF. The CDR3 DNA reads as TGTGCCAGCAGGTCTACAGGGAACTATGGCTACACCTTC.